Each of the 27 T cell receptor beta chains below was sequenced from the same sample in a study of blood T cell repertoires in COVID-19. Profiling relied on immunoSEQ multiplex PCR, and the TCRdb table lists in-frame clones only, not all of them. The repertoire holds some 160,000 clones, with roughly 93% as singletons. Sequences were obtained from peripheral blood. The receptors shown here come from a man aged 18 to 29 with acute or convalescent COVID-19.

The V gene is TRBV27, the J gene TRBJ1-1; D call uncertain. The CDR3 spans 14 residues. Looked up from germline, CDR1 is MNHEY and CDR2 is SMNVEV (reference sequence). Between the trimmed V and J ends, which lost 3 bases and 3 bases, there was a span of 11 bases. The CDR3 is CASSLFAQDTEAFF. The CDR3 region has the DNA TGTGCCAGCAGTTTGTTTGCTCAGGACACTGAAGCTTTCTTT.

The gene calls are TRBV7-2 and TRBJ1-5; D not resolved. Germline V gene sequence: CDR1 SGHTA, CDR2 FQGNSA. Trimming removed 5 bases at V and 1 base at J, with 9 bases between. This CDR3 region has 14 residues. CDR3 in DNA: TGTGCCAGCAGCCCCCGGGTCAGCAATCAGCCCCAGCATTTT. The encoded protein is CASSPRVSNQPQHF.

This clone was observed once. V gene TRBV5-1 combines with J gene TRBJ2-2; unclear D gene. The CDR3 contains 15 residues. V lost 2 bases and J lost 2, with 10 bases in between. Germline-derived CDR1 and CDR2 are SGHRS and YFSETQ. CDR3 residues: CASSFRQTNTGELFF. The CDR3 coding sequence is TGCGCCAGCAGCTTCAGGCAGACCAACACCGGGGAGCTGTTTTTT.

This clone was detected a few times. The chain combines TRBV6-5 with TRBJ1-1, with D unresolved. Germline CDR1 MNHEY, CDR2 SVGAGI. Between the trimmed V and J ends, which lost 6 bases and 3 bases, there was a span of 14 bases. The CDR3 spans 14 residues. This CDR3 reads CASRRAIRDTEAFF. CDR3 coding DNA: TGTGCCAGCAGGAGGGCCATCAGAGACACTGAAGCTTTCTTT.

This clone was seen once. The rearrangement joins TRBV24-1 to TRBJ1-2; TRBD1 agrees at 9 bases. The CDR3 contains 16 residues. Germline CDR1 KGHDR, CDR2 SFDVKD. After removal of 2 bases from V and 8 bases from J, the junction contained 11 bases not matched to a gene. CDR3 nucleotides: TGTGCCACCAGTGATTCTAGGGACAGGGTATGGAGGGGCTACACCTTC. Translation: CATSDSRDRVWRGYTF.

The J gene is TRBJ1-6, the V gene TRBV6-1; D gene ambiguous. This CDR3 region has 14 residues. Per germline, CDR1 MNHNS and CDR2 SASEGT. With 0 bases removed from V and 9 bases from J, the gap between germline ends came to 9 bases. The CDR3 protein is CASSEAGYRSPLHF. The CDR3 DNA follows: TGTGCCAGCAGTGAAGCGGGCTATCGTTCACCCCTCCACTTT.

The CDR3 nucleotides read TGTGCCAGCGGGACACGCAACACCGGGGAGCTGTTTTTT. It codes for CASGTRNTGELFF. V gene TRBV11-3 combines with J gene TRBJ2-2; D is possibly TRBD1 (6 bases). CDR3 length equals 13 residues. Germline CDR1 is SGHNT and CDR2 is YENEEA. The germline V and J ends were trimmed by 8 bases and 2 bases, with 9 bases remaining between them.

V is TRBV3-1 (or the pseudogene TRBV3-2) and J is TRBJ2-7; 7 nucleotides agree with TRBD1. CDR3 length: 15 amino acids. Trimming removed 1 base from V and 1 base from J; junction bases left unmatched: 4. Germline values: CDR1 LGHDT, CDR2 YNNKEL (reference sequence). CDR3 sequence: CASSQGWDSSYEQYF. The CDR3 DNA is TGTGCCAGCAGCCAAGGGTGGGACAGTTCCTACGAGCAGTACTTC.

The chain combines TRBV7-9 with TRBJ2-1, with D maybe TRBD1 (6 bases). Per germline, CDR1 SEHNR and CDR2 FQNEAQ (reference sequence). V was cut by 3 bases and J by 1 base, with 13 bases left in between. There are 16 residues in the CDR3. CDR3 sequence (DNA): TGTGCCAGCAGCTTTAATAGAGGGGGATCCTACAATGAGCAGTTCTTC. As protein: CASSFNRGGSYNEQFF.

The chain joins TRBV18 to TRBJ1-1; perhaps TRBD1 as D (5 bases). Trimming pared 2 bases from V and 1 base from J, leaving 17 bases between. CDR3 size: 17 residues. CDR1 is KGHSH and CDR2 is LQKENI in the germline V gene. The CDR3 reads CASSPKTPDRQNTEAFF. The CDR3 DNA reads TGTGCCAGCTCACCAAAAACCCCCGACAGACAGAACACTGAAGCTTTCTTT.

V usage is TRBV18 and J usage is TRBJ1-4; no definite D call. The germline gives CDR1 KGHSH, CDR2 LQKENI. This CDR3 is 13 amino acids long. The V end was cut by 3 bases, the J end by 8 bases, with 10 bases between. The DNA for the CDR3 is TGTGCCAGCTCACCTACGGTACGGGAAAAACTGTTTTTT. Its translation: CASSPTVREKLFF.

The chain uses TRBV19 and TRBJ2-1; the D is unclear. CDR3 length: 15 residues. Germline CDR1 LNHDA, CDR2 SQIVND (reference sequence). Trimming shortened V by 5 bases and J by 0 bases, and 11 bases separated the two germline ends. In DNA form, the CDR3 reads TGTGCCAGTAGTCGCGGTAGACCCTCCTACAATGAGCAGTTCTTC. It is translated as CASSRGRPSYNEQFF.

The V call is TRBV2, the J call TRBJ2-3, with D maybe TRBD2 (6 bases). Trimming pared 1 base from V and 8 bases from J, leaving 16 bases between. The CDR3 covers 15 residues. Germline V gene data show CDR1 as SNHLY and CDR2 as FYNNEI. The CDR3 region is CASSEEGTSSITQYF. The CDR3 DNA reads as TGTGCCAGCAGTGAAGAAGGGACTTCGAGTATTACGCAGTATTTT.

The chain recombines TRBV5-8 with TRBJ1-4; 8 bases map to TRBD1. Germline trimming cut 0 bases from V and 8 bases from J; bases unmatched to any gene: 9. Germline-derived CDR1 and CDR2 are SGHTS and YDEGEE. This CDR3 is 16 amino acids long. The CDR3 nucleotides are TGTGCCAGCAGCTTGGGACAGGGGACTGATTACGAAAAACTGTTTTTT. Translated: CASSLGQGTDYEKLFF.

The rearrangement uses TRBV18 and TRBJ2-2; 8 bases match TRBD1. Germline assignment: CDR1 KGHSH and CDR2 LQKENI. The ends lost 3 bases at V and 4 bases at J; junction bases unmatched: 7. This CDR3 is built from 16 residues. The CDR3 reads CASSPLGTGPTGELFF. DNA for the CDR3: TGTGCCAGCTCACCTCTCGGGACAGGTCCCACCGGGGAGCTGTTTTTT.

V gene TRBV18 combines with J gene TRBJ2-5; 11 nucleotides align to TRBD2. The CDR3 length is 14 residues. The germline gives CDR1 KGHSH, CDR2 LQKENI. J was trimmed by 3 bases and V by 6 bases; bases with no gene match: 3. The CDR3 reads CASSETSGEETQYF. CDR3 in DNA: TGTGCCAGCTCGGAGACTAGCGGGGAAGAGACCCAGTACTTC. The whole variable domain, filled in from reference TRBV18 and TRBJ2-5, reads NAGVMQNPRHLVRRRGQEARLRCSPMKGHSHVYWYRQLPEEGLKFMVYLQKENIIDESGMPKERFSAEFPKEGPSILRIQQVVRGDSAAYFCASSETSGEETQYFGPGTRLLVL.

In its sample, this clone was seen once. The chain joins TRBV20-1 to TRBJ1-2; perhaps TRBD1 as D (6 bases). Germline lookup yields CDR1 DFQATT and CDR2 SNEGSKA (reference sequence). V was trimmed by 3 bases and J by 3 bases, leaving 23 bases between them. The length of the CDR3 is 17 residues. CDR3 residues: CSASPRGRIGGDYGYTF. CDR3 coding DNA: TGCAGTGCTAGTCCGCGCGGCAGGATAGGGGGAGACTATGGCTACACCTTC.

This chain uses TRBV11-2 with TRBJ2-5; D gene uncertain. Germline-derived CDR1 and CDR2 are SGHAT and FQNNGV. This CDR3 has 14 amino acids. The V end was cut by 2 bases, the J end by 4 bases, with 11 bases between. DNA for the CDR3: TGTGCCAGCAGCTTAAATCCCTCCCCAGAGACCCAGTACTTC. Translated, it gives CASSLNPSPETQYF. Full variable domain (rest looked up from reference TRBV11-2 and TRBJ2-5): EAGVAQSPRYKIIEKRQSVAFWCNPISGHATLYWYQQILGQGPKLLIQFQNNGVVDDSQLPKDRFSAERLKGVDSTLKIQPAKLEDSAVYLCASSLNPSPETQYFGPGTRLLVL.

This clone was seen once. V gene TRBV30 combines with J gene TRBJ1-2; a weak D match, TRBD1 (5 bases). From germline, CDR1 is GTSNPN and CDR2 SVGIG (reference sequence). The CDR3 contains 14 residues. Trimming took 1 base from V and 0 from J, leaving 9 bases between them. DNA of the CDR3: TGTGCCTGGAGTGCCAGGGTTTCTAACTATGGCTACACCTTC. This encodes CAWSARVSNYGYTF.

The J gene is TRBJ1-2, the V gene TRBV15, with D tentatively TRBD1 (6 bases). CDR1 and CDR2 (germline): LNHNV, YYDKDF (reference sequence). V lost 3 bases and J 3 bases, leaving 17 bases between the germline ends. The CDR3 runs 16 residues. The chain's CDR3 is CATSRGGAREDYGYTF. The CDR3 DNA reads TGTGCCACCAGCAGGGGGGGGGCCAGGGAAGACTATGGCTACACCTTC.

In regard to this clone: The sample has other DNA sequences that encode this CDR3 too. This chain joins TRBV4-1 and TRBJ1-1; no clear D gene. CDR3 size: 13 residues. V lost 3 bases to trimming and J lost 2 bases, with 7 bases between them. CDR1 is MGHRA and CDR2 is YSYEKL in the germline V gene. The CDR3 nucleotides read TGCGCCAGCAGCCAGGGCGCAAACACTGAAGCTTTCTTT. Amino acid sequence: CASSQGANTEAFF.

V is TRBV2 and J is TRBJ2-7; tentatively, D is TRBD1 (6 bases). Germline assignment: CDR1 SNHLY and CDR2 FYNNEI. The CDR3 spans 13 residues. Trimming stripped 7 bases from V and 3 bases from J, with 13 bases between. CDR3 sequence reads: CASNGGLGYEQYF. The CDR3 DNA reads as TGTGCCAGCAATGGGGGCCTTGGCTACGAGCAGTACTTC.

The chain recombines TRBV19 with TRBJ1-1, with a possible D match to TRBD1 (5 bases). CDR3 length equals 14 residues. Germline V gene data show CDR1 as LNHDA and CDR2 as SQIVND (reference sequence). V was shortened by 7 bases and J by 1 base, with 13 bases between the two germline ends. The CDR3 DNA sequence: TGTGCCAGTACCCGACAGTCGGGGAACACTGAAGCTTTCTTT. This translates into CASTRQSGNTEAFF.

The genes are TRBV12-2 and TRBJ2-1; the D call in the table, TRBD1, was not verified against the DNA. TRBV12-2 is listed as a pseudogene. CDR3 length equals 15 residues. The CDR3 coding sequence is TGTGCAAGTCGCTTAGCGGGACAGGTGAAGGGTGAGCAGTTCTTC. It encodes CASRLAGQVKGEQFF.

This chain links TRBV30 with TRBJ2-2, with TRBD2 matching 8 bases. The CDR3 is made up of 15 amino acids. Germline loops: CDR1 GTSNPN, CDR2 SVGIG (reference sequence). With 2 bases clipped from V and 7 bases from J, the junction kept 9 bases outside the gene matches. CDR3 protein: CAWSKAGVVGGELFF. As DNA, the CDR3 is TGTGCCTGGAGTAAAGCGGGAGTGGTCGGCGGGGAGCTGTTTTTT.

This clone has only one observation. This chain joins TRBV5-1 and TRBJ1-5; 7 bases match TRBD1. Germline loops: CDR1 SGHRS, CDR2 YFSETQ. V trimming: 5 bases; J trimming: 1 base; junction bases outside the gene matches: 6. The CDR3 is 15 amino acids. The CDR3 DNA reads as TGCGCCAGCAGTTCGACAGGGTCGAGCAATCAGCCCCAGCATTTT. Translated: CASSSTGSSNQPQHF. The variable domain in full, with the rest retrieved from reference TRBV5-1 and TRBJ1-5, is KAGVTQTPRYLIKTRGQQVTLSCSPISGHRSVSWYQQTPGQGLQFLFEYFSETQRNKGNFPGRFSGRQFSNSRSEMNVSTLELGDSALYLCASSSTGSSNQPQHFGDGTRLSIL.

The V gene is TRBV2, the J gene TRBJ2-1, with TRBD1 matching 9 bases. The CDR3 is made up of 14 amino acids. After removal of 8 bases from V and 4 bases from J, the junction contained 6 bases not matched to a gene. CDR1 and CDR2 (germline): SNHLY, FYNNEI. The CDR3 reads CASAQGAEYNEQFF. The CDR3 DNA reads as TGTGCCAGCGCACAGGGGGCAGAATACAATGAGCAGTTCTTC.